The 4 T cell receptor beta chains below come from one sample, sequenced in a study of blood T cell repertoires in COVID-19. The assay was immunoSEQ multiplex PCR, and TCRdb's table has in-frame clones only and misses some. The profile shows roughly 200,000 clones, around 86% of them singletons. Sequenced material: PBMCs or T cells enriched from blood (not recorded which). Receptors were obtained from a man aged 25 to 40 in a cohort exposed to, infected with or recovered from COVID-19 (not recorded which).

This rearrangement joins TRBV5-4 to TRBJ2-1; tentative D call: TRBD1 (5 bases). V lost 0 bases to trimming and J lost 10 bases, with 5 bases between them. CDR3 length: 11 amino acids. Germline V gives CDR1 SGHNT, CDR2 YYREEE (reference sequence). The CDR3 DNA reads TGTGCCAGCAGCTTGGACAGGGAGCAGTTCTTC. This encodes CASSLDREQFF.

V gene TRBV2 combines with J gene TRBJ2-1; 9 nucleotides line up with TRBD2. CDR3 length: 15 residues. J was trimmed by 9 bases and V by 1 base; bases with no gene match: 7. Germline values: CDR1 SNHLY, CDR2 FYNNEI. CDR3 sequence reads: CASSEGGRAFGEQFF. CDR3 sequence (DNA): TGTGCCAGCAGTGAAGGCGGGAGGGCCTTCGGTGAGCAGTTCTTC.

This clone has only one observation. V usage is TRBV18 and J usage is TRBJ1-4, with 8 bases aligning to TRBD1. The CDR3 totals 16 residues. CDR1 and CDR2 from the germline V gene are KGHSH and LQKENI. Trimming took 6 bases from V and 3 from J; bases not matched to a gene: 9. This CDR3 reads CASSPFYRGANEKLFF. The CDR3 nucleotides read TGTGCCAGCTCCCCGTTCTACAGGGGGGCTAATGAAAAACTGTTTTTT.

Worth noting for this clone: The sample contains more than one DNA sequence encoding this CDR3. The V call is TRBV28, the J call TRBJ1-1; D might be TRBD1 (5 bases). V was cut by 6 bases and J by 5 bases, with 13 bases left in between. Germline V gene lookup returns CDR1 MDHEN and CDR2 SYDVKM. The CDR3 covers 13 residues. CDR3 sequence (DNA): TGTGCCAGCAGCTCTGGCGGGGGTACTGAAGCTTTCTTT. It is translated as CASSSGGGTEAFF.